Following are 16 T cell receptor beta chains from one sample sequenced in a study of blood T cell repertoires in COVID-19. Method: immunoSEQ multiplex PCR; TCRdb's copy keeps in-frame clones and lacks some. Found here are approximately 90,000 clones, 85% of them singletons; the top ten hold around 38%. The source material was peripheral blood. All receptors derive from a man older than 75 with acute or convalescent COVID-19.

This clone was detected only once. The V and J genes are TRBV7-2 and TRBJ2-7; 8 bases agree with TRBD2. With V trimmed by 1 base and J by 3 bases, 11 bases remained unmatched. The CDR3 covers 17 residues. Looked up from germline, CDR1 is SGHTA and CDR2 is FQGNSA. This chain's CDR3 is CASSLELAGHTLYEQYF. Written as DNA, the CDR3 is TGTGCCAGCAGCTTAGAGCTAGCGGGCCACACCCTCTACGAGCAGTACTTC.

The rearrangement uses TRBV5-6 and TRBJ2-7; maybe TRBD2 (5 bases). The V gene lost 2 bases and the J gene lost 0 bases, with 12 bases spanning the gap. Germline CDR1 is SGHDT and CDR2 is YYEEEE. The CDR3 is 15 amino acids. The CDR3 DNA sequence: TGTGCCAGCAGCTTCGGGGTGACGAGCTCCTACGAGCAGTACTTC. It translates to CASSFGVTSSYEQYF.

The chain couples TRBV6-5 to TRBJ2-7; 9 positions match TRBD2. Losses at the gene ends were 1 base for V and 4 bases for J; bases not matched to a gene: 5. There are 15 residues in the CDR3. CDR1 is MNHEY, CDR2 SVGAGI, per germline. CDR3 nucleotides: TGTGCCAGCAGTTACTTAGAGAGCGGGAGGTACGAGCAGTACTTC. This translates into CASSYLESGRYEQYF.

This clone has just one count. This chain joins TRBV28 and TRBJ1-1, with 9 bases lining up with TRBD1. CDR3 length: 15 amino acids. Germline-derived CDR1 and CDR2 are MDHEN and SYDVKM. V trimming: 5 bases; J trimming: 4 bases; junction bases outside the gene matches: 8. The chain's CDR3 is CASSALQGAGTEAFF. The DNA of the CDR3 is TGTGCCAGCAGTGCATTACAGGGGGCTGGCACTGAAGCTTTCTTT.

J is TRBJ1-2 and V is TRBV11-2, with D tentatively TRBD1 (5 bases). The CDR3 runs to 12 residues. The germline CDR1 and CDR2 sequences are SGHAT and FQNNGV. V was cut by 6 bases and J by 6 bases, with 11 bases left in between. CDR3 bases: TGTGCCAGCAGGACAGATCTGGATGGCTACACCTTC. Protein sequence: CASRTDLDGYTF.

This clone appeared once. CDR3 sequence reads: CAISEATGASEKLFF. For the CDR3, the DNA is TGTGCCATCAGTGAGGCTACAGGGGCCAGCGAAAAACTGTTTTTT. This chain uses TRBV10-3 with TRBJ1-4; 7 nucleotides line up with TRBD1. V trimming: 2 bases; J trimming: 8 bases; junction bases outside the gene matches: 8. Germline CDR1 ENHRY, CDR2 SYGVKD. There are 15 residues in the CDR3.

The V and J genes are TRBV2 and TRBJ2-3; 8 bases line up with TRBD2. CDR3 length: 14 residues. V lost 10 bases and J lost 4; bases outside the gene matches: 10. Per the germline V gene, CDR1 is SNHLY and CDR2 is FYNNEI. CDR3 bases: TGTGCCATCCCGGGGGGGTCGGTGGCAGATACGCAGTATTTT. Its protein product is CAIPGGSVADTQYF.

The genes are TRBV12-5 and TRBJ2-5; 13 nucleotides agree with TRBD2. Germline trimming cut 6 bases from V and 4 bases from J; bases unmatched to any gene: 5. CDR1 and CDR2 (germline): LGHNT, FRNRAP. The length of the CDR3 is 15 residues. The CDR3 is CASGGTSGTGETQYF. The DNA of the CDR3 is TGTGCTAGTGGCGGGACTAGCGGGACGGGAGAGACCCAGTACTTC.

The chain has TRBV5-4 and TRBJ2-2; TRBD1 aligns across 9 bases. Germline V gene lookup returns CDR1 SGHNT and CDR2 YYREEE (reference sequence). J gave up 4 bases and V 0 bases, and 1 base lay outside the gene matches. CDR3 size: 15 residues. The CDR3 loop reads CASSLGQGVTGELFF. The CDR3 coding sequence is TGTGCCAGCAGCTTGGGACAGGGGGTCACCGGGGAGCTGTTTTTT.

The chain has TRBV27 and TRBJ2-2; 13 bases match TRBD2. This CDR3 has 16 residues. CDR1 and CDR2 from the germline V gene are MNHEY and SMNVEV (reference sequence). After removal of 3 bases from V and 5 bases from J, the junction contained 3 bases not matched to a gene. The CDR3 coding sequence is TGTGCCAGCAGTTTTCCGACTAGCGGGGGGACCGGGGAGCTGTTTTTT. Its protein product is CASSFPTSGGTGELFF.

The chain is built from TRBV7-9 and TRBJ2-1, with TRBD1 as a possible D gene (6 bases). Germline V gene lookup returns CDR1 SEHNR and CDR2 FQNEAQ (reference sequence). V dropped 5 bases and J dropped 5 bases, with 13 bases sitting between them. CDR3 size: 14 residues. CDR3 DNA sequence: TGTGCCAGCAGCACCCAGGGGTCCAACAATGAGCAGTTCTTC. It translates to CASSTQGSNNEQFF.

The chain uses TRBV12-3 or TRBV12-4 and TRBJ2-4; D gene uncertain. The V end was cut by 3 bases, the J end by 6 bases, with 6 bases between. CDR3 length equals 12 residues. The CDR3 is CASSFEANIQYF. The CDR3 DNA follows: TGTGCCAGCAGTTTTGAAGCAAACATTCAGTACTTC.

The chain carries TRBV29-1 and TRBJ2-3; 9 nucleotides line up with TRBD2. This CDR3 has 15 residues. V was pared by 5 bases and J by 0 bases, with 6 bases of the junction left unmatched. Germline CDR1 and CDR2: SQVTM and ANQGSEA. This CDR3 reads CSVRTSVLSTDTQYF. The DNA of the CDR3 is TGCAGCGTTCGGACTAGCGTTCTAAGCACAGATACGCAGTATTTT.

The chain carries TRBV3-1 (or the pseudogene TRBV3-2) and TRBJ2-3, with 10 bases matching TRBD2. V was pared by 4 bases and J by 0 bases, with 4 bases of the junction left unmatched. Germline assignment: CDR1 LGHDT and CDR2 YNNKEL (reference sequence). This CDR3 region has 16 residues. DNA for the CDR3: TGTGCCAGCAGCCCCATAGCGGGAGGTAGCACAGATACGCAGTATTTT. It encodes CASSPIAGGSTDTQYF.

The rearrangement uses TRBV14 and TRBJ2-5, with TRBD1 as a possible D gene (6 bases). The CDR3 covers 16 residues. V was clipped by 4 bases and J by 5 bases, with 20 bases between them. The germline gives CDR1 SGHDN, CDR2 FVKESK. The CDR3 coding sequence is TGTGCCAGCAGCCCATTAAGTACAGGGTTGATTGAGACCCAGTACTTC. Protein product: CASSPLSTGLIETQYF.

The chain is built from TRBV6-2 or TRBV6-3 and TRBJ1-5, with no clear D. Germline V gives CDR1 MNHEY, CDR2 SVGEGT. Trimming took off 5 bases at V and 0 bases at J, with 8 bases between the two ends. The CDR3 sequence is 14 residues long. The CDR3 here is CASSNGLSNQPQHF. The CDR3 DNA reads TGTGCCAGCAGTAACGGACTTAGCAATCAGCCCCAGCATTTT.